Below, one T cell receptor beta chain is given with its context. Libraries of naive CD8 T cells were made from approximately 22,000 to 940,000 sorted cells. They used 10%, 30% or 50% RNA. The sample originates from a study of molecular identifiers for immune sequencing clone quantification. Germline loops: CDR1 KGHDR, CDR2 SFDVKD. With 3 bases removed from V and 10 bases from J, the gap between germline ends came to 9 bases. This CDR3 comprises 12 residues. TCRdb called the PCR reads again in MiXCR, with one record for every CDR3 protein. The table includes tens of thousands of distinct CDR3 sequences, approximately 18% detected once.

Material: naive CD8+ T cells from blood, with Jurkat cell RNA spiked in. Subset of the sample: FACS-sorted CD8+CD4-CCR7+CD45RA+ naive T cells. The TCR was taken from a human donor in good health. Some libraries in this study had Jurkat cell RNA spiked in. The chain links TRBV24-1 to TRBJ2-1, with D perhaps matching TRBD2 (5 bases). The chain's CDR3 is CATSDGRGEQFF. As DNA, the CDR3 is TGTGCCACCAGTGATGGCCGAGGGGAGCAGTTCTTC.